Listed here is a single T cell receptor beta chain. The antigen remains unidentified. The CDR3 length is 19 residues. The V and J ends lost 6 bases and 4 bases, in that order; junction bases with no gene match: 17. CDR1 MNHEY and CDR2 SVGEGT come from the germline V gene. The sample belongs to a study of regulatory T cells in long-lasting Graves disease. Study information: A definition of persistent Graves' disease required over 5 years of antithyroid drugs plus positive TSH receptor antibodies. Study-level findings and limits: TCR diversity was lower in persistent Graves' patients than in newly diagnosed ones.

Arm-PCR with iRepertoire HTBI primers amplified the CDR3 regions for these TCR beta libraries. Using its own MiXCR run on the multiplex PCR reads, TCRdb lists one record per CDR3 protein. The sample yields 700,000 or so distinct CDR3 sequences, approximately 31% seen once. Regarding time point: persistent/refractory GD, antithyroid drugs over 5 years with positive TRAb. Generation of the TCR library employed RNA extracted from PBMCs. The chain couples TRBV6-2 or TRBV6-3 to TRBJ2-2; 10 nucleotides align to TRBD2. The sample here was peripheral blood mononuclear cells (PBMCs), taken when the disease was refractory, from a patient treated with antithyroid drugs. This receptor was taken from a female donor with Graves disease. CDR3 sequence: CASSHTSGRASRVTGELFF. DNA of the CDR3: TGTGCCAGCAGCCACACCAGCGGGAGGGCCAGTCGGGTCACCGGGGAGCTGTTTTTT.